Listed below are T cell receptor beta chains from one sample, sequenced in a study of molecular identifiers for immune sequencing clone quantification. Each CDR3 protein is one row after TCRdb ran MiXCR on the PCR reads. The table lists over 600,000 distinct CDR3 sequences, 15% to 20% of them singletons. The sequencing sample was made of naive CD8+ T cells from blood, with Jurkat cell RNA spiked in. These receptors all come from a human donor in good health. Some libraries in this study had Jurkat cell RNA spiked in. Both conserved end residues are part of each CDR3. The D gene is left open where the match is weak.

v_call: TRBV6-2/TRBV6-3; j_call: TRBJ2-2; d_call: .; cdr3_aa: CASGPLRELFF
v_call: TRBV7-9; j_call: TRBJ2-1; d_call: .; cdr3_aa: CASIILTGNNNEQFF
v_call: TRBV19; j_call: TRBJ2-7; d_call: .; cdr3_aa: CASSIAGDEQYF
v_call: TRBV7-2; j_call: TRBJ2-5; d_call: .; cdr3_aa: CASSPREGETQYF
v_call: TRBV7-9; j_call: TRBJ2-1; d_call: .; cdr3_aa: CASRQAEYNEQFF
v_call: TRBV4-1; j_call: TRBJ2-4; d_call: .; cdr3_aa: CASSQGSGGAAKNIQYF
v_call: TRBV7-9; j_call: TRBJ2-7; d_call: .; cdr3_aa: CASSQDPKVQYF
v_call: TRBV28; j_call: TRBJ1-5; d_call: .; cdr3_aa: CASSLSRLGQPQHF
v_call: TRBV24-1; j_call: TRBJ1-5; d_call: .; cdr3_aa: CATSEWGQPQHF
v_call: TRBV4-1; j_call: TRBJ1-1; d_call: .; cdr3_aa: CASSQGVAELNTEAFF
v_call: TRBV4-3; j_call: TRBJ1-1; d_call: .; cdr3_aa: CASSQDWKGTLTEAFF
v_call: TRBV28; j_call: TRBJ2-5; d_call: .; cdr3_aa: CASSLRETYQETQYF
v_call: TRBV2; j_call: TRBJ2-3; d_call: TRBD2; cdr3_aa: CASSGVSGTDTQYF
v_call: TRBV4-3; j_call: TRBJ2-7; d_call: TRBD1; cdr3_aa: CASSQVFGTAYEQYF
v_call: TRBV3-1; j_call: TRBJ2-7; d_call: .; cdr3_aa: CASSQDWASYEQYF
v_call: TRBV5-8; j_call: TRBJ2-7; d_call: .; cdr3_aa: CASSLTLGISLYGQYF
v_call: TRBV7-9; j_call: TRBJ1-6; d_call: TRBD1; cdr3_aa: CASSSQGDHSPLHF
v_call: TRBV29-1; j_call: TRBJ2-7; d_call: TRBD2; cdr3_aa: CSGLADTYEQYF
v_call: TRBV27; j_call: TRBJ2-1; d_call: .; cdr3_aa: CASSVEGPNNEQFF
v_call: TRBV9; j_call: TRBJ2-7; d_call: TRBD1; cdr3_aa: CASGGQTGQPTYEQYF
v_call: TRBV12-3/TRBV12-4; j_call: TRBJ2-6; d_call: .; cdr3_aa: CASKGSGANVLTF
v_call: TRBV19; j_call: TRBJ2-1; d_call: .; cdr3_aa: CASSNRREHSYNEQFF